What follows is one TCR beta chain and its context. The antigen is unknown. This specimen belongs to a study of response to subunit inactivated influenza vaccine. Findings and limits, study-wide: Each seasonal influenza vaccination, the authors suggested, recruits few new T cells.

TCRdb re-derived calls from the RT-PCR reads in MiXCR, one entry per CDR3 protein. There are roughly 760,000 distinct CDR3 sequences in the sample; approximately 21% occur only once, and 9.5% to 13% lies in the top ten. Specimen: PBMCs from blood, collected about 5 days after vaccination. The clonotype was recovered from a man aged 50 or older who received an inactivated influenza vaccine.

For the CDR3, the DNA is TGTGCCAGCAGGGAGCATGCGATAAACACTGAAGCTTTCTTT. Amino acid sequence: CASREHAINTEAFF. The rearrangement links TRBV6-2 or TRBV6-3 to TRBJ1-1; D not resolved. V was trimmed by 6 bases and J by 2 bases, leaving 13 bases between them. This CDR3 spans 14 amino acids. Germline values: CDR1 MNHEY, CDR2 SVGEGT.